This TCR beta chain stems from a study of cytomegalovirus exposure and HLA in healthy donors. Study-level results: The authors listed some 150 TCR beta chains as cytomegalovirus-associated. Despite most TCR sequences being rare, some public TCRs occurred in many donors.

With regard to this clone: What it binds is not known. One end of the junction varies from germline; a read error may be responsible.

The PCR contained 60 Vbeta and 13 Jbeta primers. The protocol was immunoSEQ multiplex PCR, while the TCRdb copy is restricted to in-frame clones and leaves out a portion. The table lists 150,000 or so clones, approximately 81% of them singletons. The length of the CDR3 is 15 residues. Germline loops: CDR1 SEHNR, CDR2 FQNEAQ (reference sequence). The chain recombines TRBV7-9 with TRBJ1-1; unclear D gene. The origin of this receptor is a woman between 18 and 30 years old in good health and CMV-seronegative. Input material: PBMCs. DNA for the CDR3: TGTTCCAGCAGCTTTTACAGCAAAAAGAACACTGAAGCTTTCTTT. This codes for CSSSFYSKKNTEAFF.